This TCR beta chain was sequenced during a study of vaccination and CD4 T cells after COVID-19. Study background: Overlapping SARS-CoV-2, HCoV-NL63, HCoV-OC43 and HCoV-229E spike peptides stimulated the cells. Control cultures, each given a CEFX pool, an HIV-1 Nef pool, or no peptide, were included.

By its share, this clonotype is medium-sized (0.01 to 0.1%). Its matching antigen is unknown. The Oncomine TCR Beta short-read assay was applied to DNA of cultured CD4+ T cells. MiXCR was run by TCRdb on the PCR reads, yielding one entry per CDR3 protein. In the table there are around 16,000 distinct CDR3 sequences, 52% of which are singletons. Stated treatment: approximately nine-day PBMC culture with coronavirus spike peptide pools or control peptides (ViraFEST assay). V dropped 3 bases and J dropped 0 bases, with 9 bases sitting between them. Germline V gene data show CDR1 as MNHEY and CDR2 as SMNVEV (reference sequence). This CDR3 comprises 15 residues.

V is TRBV27 and J is TRBJ1-3; D gene unclear. The receptor was isolated from a human donor who had recovered from COVID-19. The sequencing sample was made of CD4+ T cells from blood, cultured in vitro. The CDR3 DNA follows: TGTGCCAGCAGTTTGACGGGGTCCTCTGGAAACACCATATATTTT. Protein: CASSLTGSSGNTIYF.